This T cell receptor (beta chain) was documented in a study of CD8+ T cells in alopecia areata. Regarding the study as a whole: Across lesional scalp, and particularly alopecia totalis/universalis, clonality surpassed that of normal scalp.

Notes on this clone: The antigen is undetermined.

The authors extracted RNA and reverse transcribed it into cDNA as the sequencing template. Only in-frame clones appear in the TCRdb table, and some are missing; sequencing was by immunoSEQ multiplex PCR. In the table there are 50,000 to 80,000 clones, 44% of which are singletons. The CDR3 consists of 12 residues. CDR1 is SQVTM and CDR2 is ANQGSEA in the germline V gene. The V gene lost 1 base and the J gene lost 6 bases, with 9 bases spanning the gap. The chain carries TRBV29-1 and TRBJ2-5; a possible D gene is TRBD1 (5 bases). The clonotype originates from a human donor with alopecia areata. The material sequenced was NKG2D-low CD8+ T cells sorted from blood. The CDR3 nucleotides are TGCAGCGTTGAAGGCAGGGCGAAGACCCAGTACTTC. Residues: CSVEGRAKTQYF.